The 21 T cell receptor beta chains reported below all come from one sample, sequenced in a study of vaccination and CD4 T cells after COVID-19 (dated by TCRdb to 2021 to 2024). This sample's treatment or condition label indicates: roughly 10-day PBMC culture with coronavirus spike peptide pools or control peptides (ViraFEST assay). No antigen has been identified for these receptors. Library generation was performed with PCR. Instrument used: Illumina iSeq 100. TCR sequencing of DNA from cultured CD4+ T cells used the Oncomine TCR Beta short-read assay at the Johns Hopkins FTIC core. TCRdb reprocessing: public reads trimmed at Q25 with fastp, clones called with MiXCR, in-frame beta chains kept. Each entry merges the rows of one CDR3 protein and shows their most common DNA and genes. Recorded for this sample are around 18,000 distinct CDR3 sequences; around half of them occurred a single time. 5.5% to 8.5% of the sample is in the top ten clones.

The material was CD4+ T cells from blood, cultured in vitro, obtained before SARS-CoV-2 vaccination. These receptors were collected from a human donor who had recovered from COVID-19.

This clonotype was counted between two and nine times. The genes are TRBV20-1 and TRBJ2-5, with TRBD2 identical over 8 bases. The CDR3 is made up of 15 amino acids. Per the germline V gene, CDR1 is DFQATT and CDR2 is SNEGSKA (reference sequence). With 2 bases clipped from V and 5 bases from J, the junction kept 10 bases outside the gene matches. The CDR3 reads CSARSAGEVVETQYF. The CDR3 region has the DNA TGCAGTGCTAGATCAGCGGGAGAGGTTGTTGAGACCCAGTACTTC.

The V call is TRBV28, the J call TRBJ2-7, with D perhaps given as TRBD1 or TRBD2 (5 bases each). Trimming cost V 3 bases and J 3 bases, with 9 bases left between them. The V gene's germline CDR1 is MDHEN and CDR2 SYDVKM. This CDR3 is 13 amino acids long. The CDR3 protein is CASSFRDRYEQYF. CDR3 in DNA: TGTGCCAGCAGTTTTCGGGACCGCTACGAGCAGTACTTC.

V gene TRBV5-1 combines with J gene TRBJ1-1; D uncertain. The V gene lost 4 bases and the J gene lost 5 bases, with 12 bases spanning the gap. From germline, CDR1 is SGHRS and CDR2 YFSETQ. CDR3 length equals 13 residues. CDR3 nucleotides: TGCGCCAGCAGCGCCAATGTGGGTACTGAAGCTTTCTTT. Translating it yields CASSANVGTEAFF.

The CDR3 DNA sequence: TGTGCCACCAGCAGAGGGGCCTCCTACGAGCAGTACTTC. Translating it yields CATSRGASYEQYF. The chain employs TRBV15 and TRBJ2-7; unclear D gene. The ends were cut back, 1 base at V and 0 bases at J, with 4 bases in the middle. This CDR3 region has 13 residues. Germline values: CDR1 LNHNV, CDR2 YYDKDF (reference sequence).

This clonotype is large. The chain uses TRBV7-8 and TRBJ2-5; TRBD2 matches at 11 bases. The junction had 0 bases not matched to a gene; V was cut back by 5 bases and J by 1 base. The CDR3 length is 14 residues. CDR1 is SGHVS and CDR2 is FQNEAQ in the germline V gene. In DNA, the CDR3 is TGTGCCAGCAGCGGACTAGCGGGCCAAGAGACCCAGTACTTC. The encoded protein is CASSGLAGQETQYF. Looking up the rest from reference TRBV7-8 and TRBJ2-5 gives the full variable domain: GAGVSQSPRYKVAKRGQDVALRCDPISGHVSLFWYQQALGQGPEFLTYFQNEAQLDKSGLPSDRFFAERPEGSVSTLKIQRTQQEDSAVYLCASSGLAGQETQYFGPGTRLLVL.

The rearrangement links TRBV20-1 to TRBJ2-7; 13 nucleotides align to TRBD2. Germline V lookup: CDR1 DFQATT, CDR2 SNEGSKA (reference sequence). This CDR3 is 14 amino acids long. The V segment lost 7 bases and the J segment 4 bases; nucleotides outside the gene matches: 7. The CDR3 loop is CSVKGLAGVYEQYF. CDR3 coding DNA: TGCAGTGTCAAAGGACTAGCGGGAGTGTACGAGCAGTACTTC.

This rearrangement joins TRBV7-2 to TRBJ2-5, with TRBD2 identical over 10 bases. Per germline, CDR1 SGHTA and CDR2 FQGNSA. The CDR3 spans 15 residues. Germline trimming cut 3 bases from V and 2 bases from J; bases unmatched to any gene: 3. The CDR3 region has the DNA TGTGCCAGCAGCTTCTCGACTAGCGGGCAAGAGACCCAGTACTTC. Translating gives CASSFSTSGQETQYF.

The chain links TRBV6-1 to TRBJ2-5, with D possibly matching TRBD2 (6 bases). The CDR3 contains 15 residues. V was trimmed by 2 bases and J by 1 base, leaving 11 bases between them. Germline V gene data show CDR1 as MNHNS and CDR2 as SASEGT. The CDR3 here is CASSELLTSQETQYF. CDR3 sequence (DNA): TGTGCCAGCAGTGAACTGTTGACTAGCCAAGAGACCCAGTACTTC.

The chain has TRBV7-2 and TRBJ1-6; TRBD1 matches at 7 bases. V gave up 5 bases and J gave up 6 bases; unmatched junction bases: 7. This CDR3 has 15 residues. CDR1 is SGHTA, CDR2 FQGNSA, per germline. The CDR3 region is CASSAGTAINSPLHF. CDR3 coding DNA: TGTGCCAGCAGCGCCGGGACAGCAATTAATTCACCCCTCCACTTT.

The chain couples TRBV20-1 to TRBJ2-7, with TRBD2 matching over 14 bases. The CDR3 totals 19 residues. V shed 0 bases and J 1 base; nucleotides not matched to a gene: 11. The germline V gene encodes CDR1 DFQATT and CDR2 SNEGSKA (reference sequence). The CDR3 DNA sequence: TGCAGTGCTAGAGACTATACCGGGACTAGCGGGAGTTCATCCTACGAGCAGTACTTC. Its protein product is CSARDYTGTSGSSSYEQYF.

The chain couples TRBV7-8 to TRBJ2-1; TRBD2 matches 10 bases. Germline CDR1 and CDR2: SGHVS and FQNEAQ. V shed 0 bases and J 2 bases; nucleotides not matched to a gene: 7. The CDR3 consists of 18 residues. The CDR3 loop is CASSLAILSGGAYNEQFF. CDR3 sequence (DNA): TGTGCCAGCAGCTTAGCAATACTCAGCGGGGGGGCCTACAATGAGCAGTTCTTC.

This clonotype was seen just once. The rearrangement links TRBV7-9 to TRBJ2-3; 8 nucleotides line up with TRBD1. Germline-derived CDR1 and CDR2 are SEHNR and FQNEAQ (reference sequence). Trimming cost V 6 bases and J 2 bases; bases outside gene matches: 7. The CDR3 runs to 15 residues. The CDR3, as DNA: TGTGCCAGCAGGCCCAGGGGGCTGTACACAGATACGCAGTATTTT. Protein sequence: CASRPRGLYTDTQYF.

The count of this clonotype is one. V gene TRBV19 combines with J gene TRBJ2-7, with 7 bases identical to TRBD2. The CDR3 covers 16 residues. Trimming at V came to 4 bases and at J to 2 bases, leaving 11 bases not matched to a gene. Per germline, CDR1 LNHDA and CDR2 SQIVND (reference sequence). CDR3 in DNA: TGTGCCAGTAGTAGCGCCGAGCGGGGCGGTGCCTACGAGCAGTACTTC. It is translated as CASSSAERGGAYEQYF.

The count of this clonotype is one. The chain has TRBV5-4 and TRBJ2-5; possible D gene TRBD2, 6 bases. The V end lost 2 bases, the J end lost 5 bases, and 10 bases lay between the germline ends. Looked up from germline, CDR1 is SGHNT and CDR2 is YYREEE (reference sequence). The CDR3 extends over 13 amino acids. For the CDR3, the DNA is TGTGCCAGCAGCTTTTCTAGCGAGGAGACCCAGTACTTC. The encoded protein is CASSFSSEETQYF.

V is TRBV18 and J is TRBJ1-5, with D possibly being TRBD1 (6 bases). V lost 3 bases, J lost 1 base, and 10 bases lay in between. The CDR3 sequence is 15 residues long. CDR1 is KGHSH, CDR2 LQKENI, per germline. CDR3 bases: TGTGCCAGCTCACCGATACAGGGAAGCAATCAGCCCCAGCATTTT. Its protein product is CASSPIQGSNQPQHF. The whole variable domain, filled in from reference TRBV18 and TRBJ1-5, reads NAGVMQNPRHLVRRRGQEARLRCSPMKGHSHVYWYRQLPEEGLKFMVYLQKENIIDESGMPKERFSAEFPKEGPSILRIQQVVRGDSAAYFCASSPIQGSNQPQHFGDGTRLSIL.

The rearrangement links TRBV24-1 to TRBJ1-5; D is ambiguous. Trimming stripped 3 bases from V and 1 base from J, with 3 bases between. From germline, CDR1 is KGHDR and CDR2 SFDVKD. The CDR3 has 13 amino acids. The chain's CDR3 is CATSDLSNQPQHF. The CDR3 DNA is TGTGCCACCAGTGATCTAAGCAATCAGCCCCAGCATTTT.

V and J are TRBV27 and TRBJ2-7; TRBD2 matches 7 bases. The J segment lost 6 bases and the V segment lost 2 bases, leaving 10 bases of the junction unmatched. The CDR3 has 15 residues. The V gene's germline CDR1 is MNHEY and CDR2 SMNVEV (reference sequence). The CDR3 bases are TGTGCCAGCAGTTTAACTAGCGACAGACGGTCCGAGCAGTACTTC. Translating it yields CASSLTSDRRSEQYF.

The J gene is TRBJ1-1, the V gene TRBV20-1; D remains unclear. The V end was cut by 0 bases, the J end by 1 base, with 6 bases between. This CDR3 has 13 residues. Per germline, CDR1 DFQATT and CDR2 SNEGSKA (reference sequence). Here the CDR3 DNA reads TGCAGTGCTAGAGAGATGGGGAACACTGAAGCTTTCTTT. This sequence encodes CSAREMGNTEAFF.

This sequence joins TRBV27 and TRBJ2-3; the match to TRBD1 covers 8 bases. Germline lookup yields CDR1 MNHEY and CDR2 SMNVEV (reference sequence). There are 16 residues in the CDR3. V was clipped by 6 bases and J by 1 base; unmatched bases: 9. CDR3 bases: TGTGCCAGCAGCAACGACAGGGGCGTGGGCACAGATACGCAGTATTTT. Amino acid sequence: CASSNDRGVGTDTQYF.

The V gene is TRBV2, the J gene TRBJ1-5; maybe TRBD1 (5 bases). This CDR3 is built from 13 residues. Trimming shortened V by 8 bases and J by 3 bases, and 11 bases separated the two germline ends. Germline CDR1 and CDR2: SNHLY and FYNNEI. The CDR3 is CASGQIPNQPQHF. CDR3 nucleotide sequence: TGTGCCAGCGGACAAATCCCCAATCAGCCCCAGCATTTT.

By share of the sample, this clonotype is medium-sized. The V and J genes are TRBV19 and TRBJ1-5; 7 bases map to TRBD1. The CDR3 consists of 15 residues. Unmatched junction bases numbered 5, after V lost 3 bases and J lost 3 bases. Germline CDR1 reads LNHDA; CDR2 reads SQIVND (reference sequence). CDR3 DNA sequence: TGTGCCAGTAGTATTCACAGGGGTTCCAATCAGCCCCAGCATTTT. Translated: CASSIHRGSNQPQHF.